This T cell receptor beta chain was sequenced for a study of T cell responses to AZD1222 COVID-19 vaccine. Findings and limits, study-wide: A rise in Spike-specific TCR breadth and depth followed two AZD1222 doses. The donors showed a predominance of white British ancestry and of females, with possible underestimation of clonal diversity.

The germline gives CDR1 SGHNT, CDR2 YYREEE (reference sequence). This CDR3 contains 16 residues. V lost 2 bases and J lost 9; bases outside the gene matches: 10. Concerning this clone: Its antigen is still unknown.

The data were produced by immunoSEQ multiplex PCR, yet TCRdb's version contains in-frame clones alone and is incomplete. The table has about 140,000 clones, approximately 92% seen once; the top ten hold 1.5% to 2%. The chain recombines TRBV5-4 with TRBJ1-6; 8 bases align to TRBD1. The receptor was derived from an adult in good health. This specimen consisted of peripheral blood, obtained on day 0 of AZD1222 vaccination. The CDR3 region is CASSFGDRGLSSPLHF. In DNA form, the CDR3 reads TGTGCCAGCAGCTTCGGTGACAGGGGTCTTAGTTCACCCCTCCACTTT.